Listed below are T cell receptor beta chains from one sample, sequenced in a study of OX40 agonist ivuxolimab in advanced cancers. Repertoires were generated with immunoSEQ multiplex PCR, while TCRdb's copy carries only in-frame clones and drops some. The table includes 55,000 to 80,000 clones, 85% detected once. The source was CD4+ or CD8+ T cells sorted from blood, collected in a trial of the OX40 agonist ivuxolimab. The receptors shown here come from an adult with an advanced solid tumor such as melanoma, head and neck, liver or kidney cancer. Each CDR3 is given with its conserved first and last residue. A D gene is named only where the DNA matches it firmly. Size values are once, few and many counts, or a class for expanded clones, and some rows have none.

>TRBV6-1|TRBJ1-2|-|-
TGTGCCAGCAGTGGAGGTGCGAGGTTTTCGCCCTTC
CASSGGARFSPF
>TRBV5-1|TRBJ2-7|-|TRBD1
TGCGCCAGCAGCTTGGATGACAGGGGGCCCGGCTACGAGCAGTACTTC
CASSLDDRGPGYEQYF
>TRBV5-6|TRBJ2-7|-|TRBD1
TGTGCCAGCAGCCAGGGGGGGACAGGGGTTTACGAGCAGTACTTC
CASSQGGTGVYEQYF
>TRBV4-3|TRBJ1-2|few|TRBD1
TGCGCCAGCAGCCAAGATCAGGGGGATGGCTACACCTTC
CASSQDQGDGYTF
>TRBV30|TRBJ2-1|once|-
TGTGCCAGAGGCGGGGCCCTCTCCTACAATGAGCAGTTCTTC
CARGGALSYNEQFF
>TRBV5-5|TRBJ2-7|-|TRBD2
TGTGCCAGCAGCCCCTGGCCTAGCGGGAGGGCTAGACCCGAGCAGTACTTC
CASSPWPSGRARPEQYF
>TRBV18|TRBJ2-3|-|-
TGTGCCAGCTCACCCGGACGCGGGGCAGATACGCAGTATTTT
CASSPGRGADTQYF
>TRBV19|TRBJ1-2|few|TRBD1
TGTGCCAGTAGTTCGAACAGGGGCGTCTATGGCTACACCTTC
CASSSNRGVYGYTF
>TRBV15|TRBJ2-7|-|-
TGTGCCACCAGCAGAGGGGTTAGGGAGTACGAGCAGTACTTC
CATSRGVREYEQYF
>TRBV2|TRBJ2-2|-|-
TGTGCCAGCAGTGAAAGGGGGACCGGGGAGCTGTTTTTT
CASSERGTGELFF
>TRBV4-2|TRBJ2-1|once|TRBD2
TGTGCCAGCAGCCAAGACCGAGGGATACTAGCGGGGGGAGATGAGCAGTTCTTC
CASSQDRGILAGGDEQFF
>TRBV7-8|TRBJ2-4|-|-
TGTGCCAGCAGCTTCGGTGAAGCTCTAGCCAAAAACATTCAGTACTTC
CASSFGEALAKNIQYF
>TRBV6-1|TRBJ2-1|-|TRBD1
TGTGCCAGCTCGGACAGGCCCTGGGGGAGGCAGTTCTTC
CASSDRPWGRQFF
>TRBV2|TRBJ1-5|-|TRBD1
TGTGCCAGCAGTGAGGGACAGGGGATACAGCCCCAGCATTTT
CASSEGQGIQPQHF
>TRBV28|TRBJ2-2|-|-
TGTGCCAGCAGTTTTTTACACTCCACCGGGGAGCTGTTTTTT
CASSFLHSTGELFF
>TRBV7-8|TRBJ1-3|-|TRBD1
TGTGCCAGCAGCCCCAACAGGGGGGGAAACACCATATATTTT
CASSPNRGGNTIYF
>TRBV7-9|TRBJ2-7|once|TRBD1
TGTGCCAGCAGCTTCGCAGGGGGCGGCGACGAGCAGTACTTC
CASSFAGGGDEQYF
>TRBV7-2|TRBJ2-2|-|-
TGTGCCAGCAGCCTCCGGGACGCCGGGGAGCTGTTTTTT
CASSLRDAGELFF
>TRBV5-4|TRBJ1-1|few|-
TGTGCCAGCAGCTTTTGGGGTGGAGCGGGCACTGAAGCTTTCTTT
CASSFWGGAGTEAFF
>TRBV9|TRBJ2-7|-|-
TGTGCCAGCAGCGTAGACTACAGATCGGGGGAGCAGTACTTC
CASSVDYRSGEQYF
>TRBV5-4|TRBJ2-3|-|-
TGTGCCAGCAGCCCGACGACTAGTCGGGACACAGATACGCAGTATTTT
CASSPTTSRDTDTQYF
>TRBV27|TRBJ2-5|few|TRBD2
TGTGCCAGCAGTGTTAGCGGGATAGGGGAGACCCAGTACTTC
CASSVSGIGETQYF
>TRBV7-3|TRBJ2-3|-|-
TGTGCCAGCAGCCCCGGACCGAGCACAGATACGCAGTATTTT
CASSPGPSTDTQYF
>TRBV7-6|TRBJ2-1|-|TRBD2
TGTGCCAGCAGTCGCTCCGGGACTAGCCTCGACAATGAGCAGTTCTTC
CASSRSGTSLDNEQFF
>TRBV4-2|TRBJ1-2|-|-
TGTGCCAGCAGCCCCGGAGGAATTTATGGCTACACCTTC
CASSPGGIYGYTF
>TRBV5-4|TRBJ1-1|-|TRBD1
TGTGCCAGCAGTGAGGGACAGGAGAACACTGAAGCTTTCTTT
CASSEGQENTEAFF
>TRBV4-1|TRBJ1-3|-|-
TGCGCCAGCAGCCAAGTATCACGGGTGCGCGGAAACACCATATATTTT
CASSQVSRVRGNTIYF
>TRBV4-1|TRBJ2-7|-|TRBD1
TGCGCCAGCAGCCAAGAACCGGGACAGGGTACCTACGAGCAGTACTTC
CASSQEPGQGTYEQYF
>TRBV19|TRBJ2-1|-|-
TGTGCCAGTAGTAACGACGGGTGGAATGAGCAGTTCTTC
CASSNDGWNEQFF
>TRBV28|TRBJ1-6|-|-
TGTGCCAGCAGTGCCGACGGGCGGATTGATTCACCCCTCCACTTT
CASSADGRIDSPLHF
>TRBV21-1|TRBJ2-1|-|-
TGTGCCAGCAGCACCATAGACAGGGGCTACAATGAGCAGTTCTTC
CASSTIDRGYNEQFF
>TRBV28|TRBJ2-5|few|-
TGTGCCAGCAGGCCCAGGGGTGAAGAGACCCAGTACTTC
CASRPRGEETQYF
>TRBV28|TRBJ1-4|-|TRBD1
TGTGCCAGCCAACAGGGGGGTGAAAAACTGTTTTTT
CASQQGGEKLFF
>TRBV5-1|TRBJ2-7|few|-
TGCGCCAGCAGCTTGGGTGGGGACGAGCAGTACTTC
CASSLGGDEQYF
>TRBV19|TRBJ1-5|-|-
TGTGCCAGTAGTCGGGCAGACAATCAGCCCCAGCATTTT
CASSRADNQPQHF
>TRBV7-9|TRBJ1-1|-|TRBD1
TGTGCCAGCAGTACGACAGGGGCGGACACTGAAGCTTTCTTT
CASSTTGADTEAFF
>TRBV27|TRBJ1-3|few|-
TGTGCCAGCAGTTTTAGCTCTGGAAACACCATATATTTT
CASSFSSGNTIYF
>TRBV18|TRBJ2-5|-|TRBD2
TGTGCCAGCTCACCACCAGCGGGAGGGCCGGAGACCCAGTACTTC
CASSPPAGGPETQYF
>TRBV7-6|TRBJ2-2|-|-
TGTGCCAGCAGTCAAGGCACCGGGGAGCTGTTTTTT
CASSQGTGELFF
>TRBV25-1|TRBJ2-2|-|TRBD1
TGTGCCAGCAGTGAATTGGGACAGGGTTACACCGGGGAGCTGTTTTTT
CASSELGQGYTGELFF
>TRBV19|TRBJ2-1|-|TRBD2
TGTGCCAGTAGTATAGATTATGGAGGGCGGGGGACCTACAATGAGCAGTTCTTC
CASSIDYGGRGTYNEQFF
>TRBV28|TRBJ1-1|-|-
TGTGCCAGCAGTACTCTCTATCGGCGGGTGAACACTGAAGCTTTCTTT
CASSTLYRRVNTEAFF
>TRBV19|TRBJ2-1|-|TRBD1
TGTGCCAGCCGGGACAGGGGATACAATGAGCAGTTCTTC
CASRDRGYNEQFF
>TRBV27|TRBJ2-3|-|TRBD1
TGTGCCAGCAGTGCGGACAGGCAGACAGATACGCAGTATTTT
CASSADRQTDTQYF
>TRBV5-1|TRBJ2-7|-|TRBD2
TGCGCCAGCAGCTTAGTGGTAGCGGGGAATAACGAGCAGTACTTC
CASSLVVAGNNEQYF
>TRBV28|TRBJ2-7|-|TRBD1
TGTGCCAGCACCCCAGGGGACAGGGAATACGAGCAGTACTTC
CASTPGDREYEQYF
>TRBV7-3|TRBJ2-3|-|TRBD2
TGTGCCAGCAGCCCCGGACTAGCCGCAGATACGCAGTATTTT
CASSPGLAADTQYF
>TRBV7-8|TRBJ1-5|-|-
TGTGCCAGCAGCTTAGCTTCAGGGATGGGCAATCAGCCCCAGCATTTT
CASSLASGMGNQPQHF
>TRBV11-3|TRBJ2-1|-|TRBD2
TGTGCCAGCAGGACTAGCGACGGTGAGCAGTTCTTC
CASRTSDGEQFF
>TRBV6-1|TRBJ1-2|-|-
TGTGCCAGCAGTGAACAGGGACCTTTATATGGCTACACCTTC
CASSEQGPLYGYTF
>TRBV7-9|TRBJ2-2|-|-
TGTGCCAGCAGCCTTGCGTGGGGACCAAACACCGGGGAGCTGTTTTTT
CASSLAWGPNTGELFF
>TRBV18|TRBJ1-5|-|-
TGTGCCAGCTCACCAACCAGAGGCCAGCCCCAGCATTTT
CASSPTRGQPQHF
>TRBV10-1|TRBJ1-1|-|-
TGCGCCAGCAGTGACGGCCGCTTGAACACTGAAGCTTTCTTT
CASSDGRLNTEAFF
>TRBV2|TRBJ1-2|-|-
TGTGCCAGCAGTGCTTGGGCCGGGGAATGGGGCTACACCTTC
CASSAWAGEWGYTF
>TRBV19|TRBJ2-3|-|-
TGTGCCAGTAGTCTGCTTCGCACAGATACGCAGTATTTT
CASSLLRTDTQYF
>TRBV7-9|TRBJ2-1|-|TRBD2
TGTGCCAGCAGCTTAGCGGCTAGCGGGAGCCCCGGGAATGAGCAGTTCTTC
CASSLAASGSPGNEQFF
>TRBV5-4|TRBJ2-3|-|-
TGTGCCAGCAGCTCCGGGACTCTAGATACGCAGTATTTT
CASSSGTLDTQYF